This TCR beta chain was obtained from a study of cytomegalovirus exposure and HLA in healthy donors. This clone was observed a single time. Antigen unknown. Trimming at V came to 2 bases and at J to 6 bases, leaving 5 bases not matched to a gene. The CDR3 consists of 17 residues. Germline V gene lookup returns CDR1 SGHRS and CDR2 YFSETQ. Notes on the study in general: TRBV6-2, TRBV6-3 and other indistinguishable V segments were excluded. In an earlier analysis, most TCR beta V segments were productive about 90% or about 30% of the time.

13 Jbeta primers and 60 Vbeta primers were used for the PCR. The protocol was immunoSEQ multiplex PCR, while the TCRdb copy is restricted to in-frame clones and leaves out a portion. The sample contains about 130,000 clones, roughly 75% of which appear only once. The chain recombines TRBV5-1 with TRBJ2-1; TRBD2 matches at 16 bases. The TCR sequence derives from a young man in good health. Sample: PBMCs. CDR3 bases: TGCGCCAGCAGCTTTGGGACTAGCGGGGGGGCTTTCAATGAGCAGTTCTTC. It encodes CASSFGTSGGAFNEQFF.